These 18 T cell receptor beta chains were sequenced from one sample in a study of cytomegalovirus exposure and HLA in healthy donors. Both 60 Vbeta primers and 13 Jbeta primers went into the PCR. Sequencing was performed with immunoSEQ multiplex PCR; in TCRdb, only in-frame clones are kept and a portion is missing. The sample holds around 100,000 clones, roughly three quarters seen once. The sequenced sample was PBMCs. All receptors derive from a woman in her sixties or seventies in good health and CMV-seropositive.

This rearrangement joins TRBV12-5 to TRBJ2-3; the D gene is possibly TRBD2 (6 bases). The CDR3 sequence is 14 residues long. Per the germline V gene, CDR1 is LGHNT and CDR2 is FRNRAP. The V end lost 4 bases, the J end lost 6 bases, and 14 bases lay between the germline ends. The CDR3 region is CASGSGPEGDTQYF. In DNA, the CDR3 is TGTGCTAGTGGTTCGGGCCCGGAGGGGGATACGCAGTATTTT.

The V call is TRBV5-5, the J call TRBJ1-3; D not resolved. Germline assignment: CDR1 SGHKS and CDR2 YYEKEE (reference sequence). The CDR3 extends over 14 amino acids. V was cut by 1 base and J by 7 bases, with 12 bases left in between. The DNA of the CDR3 is TGTGCCAGCAGCTTGCCGGCGGTGCGTAACACCATATATTTT. Translation gives CASSLPAVRNTIYF. The full variable domain, in which reference TRBV5-5 and TRBJ1-3 provide the parts outside the CDR3, is DAGVTQSPTHLIKTRGQQVTLRCSPISGHKSVSWYQQVLGQGPQFIFQYYEKEERGRGNFPDRFSARQFPNYSSELNVNALLLGDSALYLCASSLPAVRNTIYFGEGSWLTVV.

This chain joins TRBV5-1 and TRBJ2-5; tentative D call: TRBD1 (5 bases). Trimming took off 0 bases at V and 4 bases at J, with 10 bases between the two ends. Germline V CDR1 and CDR2: SGHRS, YFSETQ. The CDR3 is made up of 14 amino acids. The CDR3 coding sequence is TGCGCCAGCAGCTTGGGACAGCCGATAGAGACCCAGTACTTC. Its translation is CASSLGQPIETQYF.

The CDR3 coding sequence is TGTGCCAGCAGTTACCGGGCGGGGGCGGGCTACGAGCAGTACTTC. It is translated as CASSYRAGAGYEQYF. The chain links TRBV6-5 to TRBJ2-7; maybe TRBD2 (7 bases). In germline, CDR1 is MNHEY, CDR2 SVGAGI. The V gene lost 2 bases and the J gene lost 3 bases, with 14 bases spanning the gap. The CDR3 contains 15 residues.

This clone was seen only once. This sequence joins TRBV13 and TRBJ2-7; 15 nucleotides line up with TRBD2. The CDR3 sequence is 19 residues long. J lost 2 bases, V lost 5 bases, and 13 bases had no gene match. Germline assignment: CDR1 PRHDT and CDR2 FYEKMQ (reference sequence). DNA for the CDR3: TGTGCCAGCAGCCGGCGGACTAGCGGGAGGGCCTCAGGTCCCTACGAGCAGTACTTC. This translates into CASSRRTSGRASGPYEQYF.

The chain recombines TRBV6-5 with TRBJ1-1; possible D gene TRBD1, 6 bases. Per germline, CDR1 MNHEY and CDR2 SVGAGI. The CDR3 is 16 residues long. The ends were cut back, 4 bases at V and 1 base at J, with 16 bases in the middle. The CDR3, as DNA: TGTGCCAGCAGTTGGCGTCCAGGGGACAAGAACACTGAAGCTTTCTTT. It translates to CASSWRPGDKNTEAFF.

V and J are TRBV29-1 and TRBJ2-7; 7 nucleotides agree with TRBD1. The CDR3 runs to 12 residues. Trimming removed 7 bases from V and 2 bases from J; junction bases left unmatched: 5. Germline lookup yields CDR1 SQVTM and CDR2 ANQGSEA. The CDR3 loop reads CSGRTGPYEQYF. CDR3 DNA sequence: TGCAGCGGTAGGACAGGTCCCTACGAGCAGTACTTC.

The chain uses TRBV27 and TRBJ2-1, with TRBD2 identical over 10 bases. CDR1 is MNHEY, CDR2 SMNVEV, per germline (reference sequence). The trim removed 6 bases at V and 4 bases at J, leaving 12 bases unmatched. The length of the CDR3 is 17 residues. The CDR3 nucleotides are TGTGCCAGCAGCCCGGGGGTAGCGGGAGGAGGGTACAATGAGCAGTTCTTC. Translating gives CASSPGVAGGGYNEQFF.

The rearrangement joins TRBV7-9 to TRBJ1-4; unclear D gene. The CDR3 runs 15 residues. Between the trimmed V and J ends, which lost 1 base and 7 bases, there was a span of 13 bases. Germline-derived CDR1 and CDR2 are SEHNR and FQNEAQ (reference sequence). The CDR3 spells CASSLDASRAEKLFF. Written as DNA, the CDR3 is TGTGCCAGCAGCTTAGACGCATCGAGGGCTGAAAAACTGTTTTTT.

The chain carries TRBV28 and TRBJ1-5; 7 bases map to TRBD1. The CDR3 is made up of 17 amino acids. V lost 2 bases to trimming and J lost 3 bases; unmatched junction nucleotides: 10. Germline V CDR1 and CDR2: MDHEN, SYDVKM. CDR3 coding DNA: TGTGCCAGCAGTTTAGACACTCGGACAGGCCTCAATCAGCCCCAGCATTTT. Translating gives CASSLDTRTGLNQPQHF.

The CDR3 nucleotides are TGTGCCAGCAGTTTAGCGATCTTGAACTATGGCTACACCTTC. Protein sequence: CASSLAILNYGYTF. This chain joins TRBV2 and TRBJ1-2; D uncertain. The CDR3 is 14 amino acids. V was shortened by 5 bases and J by 2 bases, with 12 bases between the two germline ends. The V gene's germline CDR1 is SNHLY and CDR2 FYNNEI.

The count of this clone is one. J is TRBJ1-1 and V is TRBV28; 8 nucleotides agree with TRBD1. V shed 8 bases, J shed 4 bases, and the junction held 6 bases outside the gene matches. Germline V gene lookup returns CDR1 MDHEN and CDR2 SYDVKM. This CDR3 comprises 13 residues. Here the CDR3 reads CASDRGFGTEAFF. The CDR3 DNA reads TGTGCCAGCGACAGGGGCTTCGGCACTGAAGCTTTCTTT.

The chain couples TRBV29-1 to TRBJ2-1; D may be TRBD2 (6 bases). Per germline, CDR1 SQVTM and CDR2 ANQGSEA. V was pared by 3 bases and J by 5 bases, with 8 bases between. This CDR3 contains 12 residues. CDR3 nucleotides: TGCAGCGTTGAGGGACTTGACAATGAGCAGTTCTTC. It encodes CSVEGLDNEQFF.

A few counts support this clone. The chain carries TRBV4-2 and TRBJ2-1, with 13 bases fitting TRBD2. Germline V gene lookup returns CDR1 LGHNA and CDR2 YNFKEQ. J gave up 6 bases and V 4 bases, and 3 bases lay outside the gene matches. CDR3 length: 15 residues. The CDR3 spells CASSLGLAGVNEQFF. For the CDR3, the DNA is TGTGCCAGCAGCCTAGGACTAGCGGGAGTCAATGAGCAGTTCTTC.

The chain is built from TRBV29-1 and TRBJ2-5, with 7 bases that match TRBD1. This CDR3 region has 13 residues. V shed 4 bases, J shed 2 bases, and the junction held 4 bases outside the gene matches. CDR1 SQVTM and CDR2 ANQGSEA come from the germline V gene. Here the CDR3 reads CSVGGQPQETQYF. The CDR3 region has the DNA TGCAGCGTTGGGGGACAGCCACAAGAGACCCAGTACTTC.

This clone was observed a handful of times. Other DNA sequences in the same sample also yield this CDR3. V usage is TRBV5-1 and J usage is TRBJ1-1; TRBD1 matches 7 bases. Germline V gene data show CDR1 as SGHRS and CDR2 as YFSETQ. The ends lost 2 bases at V and 2 bases at J; junction bases unmatched: 3. The CDR3 covers 14 residues. The CDR3 loop reads CASSLDRVNTEAFF. The DNA for the CDR3 is TGCGCCAGCAGCTTAGACAGGGTCAACACTGAAGCTTTCTTT. The full variable domain, with the rest looked up from reference TRBV5-1 and TRBJ1-1, is KAGVTQTPRYLIKTRGQQVTLSCSPISGHRSVSWYQQTPGQGLQFLFEYFSETQRNKGNFPGRFSGRQFSNSRSEMNVSTLELGDSALYLCASSLDRVNTEAFFGQGTRLTVV.

CDR3 protein: CASSLTGQGYYEQYF. The CDR3 coding sequence is TGTGCCAGCAGTTTGACGGGACAGGGTTATTACGAGCAGTACTTC. The chain is built from TRBV28 and TRBJ2-7; 9 nucleotides agree with TRBD1. Germline values: CDR1 MDHEN, CDR2 SYDVKM. CDR3 length: 15 amino acids. With V trimmed by 3 bases and J by 4 bases, 7 bases remained unmatched.

A few counts support this clone. CDR3 residues: CASPRRVNTEAFF. As DNA, the CDR3 is TGTGCCAGCCCACGGAGGGTGAACACTGAAGCTTTCTTT. The genes are TRBV7-2 and TRBJ1-1; no reliable D call. There are 13 residues in the CDR3. From germline, CDR1 is SGHTA and CDR2 FQGNSA. The V end lost 8 bases, the J end lost 0 bases, and 10 bases lay between the germline ends. Together with reference TRBV7-2 and TRBJ1-1, the CDR3 gives the full variable domain: GAGVSQSPSNKVTEKGKDVELRCDPISGHTALYWYRQSLGQGLEFLIYFQGNSAPDKSGLPSDRFSAERTGGSVSTLTIQRTQQEDSAVYLCASPRRVNTEAFFGQGTRLTVV.